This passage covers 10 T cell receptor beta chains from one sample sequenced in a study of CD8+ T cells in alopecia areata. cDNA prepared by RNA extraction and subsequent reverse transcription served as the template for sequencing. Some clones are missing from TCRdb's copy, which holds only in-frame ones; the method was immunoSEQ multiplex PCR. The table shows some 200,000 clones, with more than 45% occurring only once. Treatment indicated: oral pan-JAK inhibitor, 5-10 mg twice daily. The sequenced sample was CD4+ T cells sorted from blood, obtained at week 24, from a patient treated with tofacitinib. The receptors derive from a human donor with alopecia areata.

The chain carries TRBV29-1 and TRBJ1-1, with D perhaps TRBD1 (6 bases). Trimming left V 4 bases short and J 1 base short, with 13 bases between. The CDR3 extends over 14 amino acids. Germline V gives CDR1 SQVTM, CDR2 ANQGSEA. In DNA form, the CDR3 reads TGCAGCGTTGTACAGGGAATTGGGAACACTGAAGCTTTCTTT. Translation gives CSVVQGIGNTEAFF.

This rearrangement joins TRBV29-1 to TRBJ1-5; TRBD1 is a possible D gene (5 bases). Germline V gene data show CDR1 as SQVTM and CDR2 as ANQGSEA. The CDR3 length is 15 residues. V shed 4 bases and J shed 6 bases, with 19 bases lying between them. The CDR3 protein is CSVVGSGASSQPQHF. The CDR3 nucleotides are TGCAGCGTTGTGGGGAGTGGGGCTTCGAGTCAGCCCCAGCATTTT.

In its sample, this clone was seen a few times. In nucleotides, the CDR3 is TGCGCCAGCAGCTACCGAACAGGGGAGCCCCAGCATTTT. It translates to CASSYRTGEPQHF. The chain employs TRBV5-1 and TRBJ1-5; 7 bases match TRBD1. The J segment lost 8 bases and the V segment lost 3 bases, leaving 5 bases of the junction unmatched. Looked up from germline, CDR1 is SGHRS and CDR2 is YFSETQ. CDR3 length: 13 amino acids.

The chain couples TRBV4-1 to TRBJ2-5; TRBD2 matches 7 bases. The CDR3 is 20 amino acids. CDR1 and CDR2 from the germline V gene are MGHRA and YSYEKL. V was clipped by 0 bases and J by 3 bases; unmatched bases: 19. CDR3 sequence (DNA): TGCGCCAGCAGCCAAGATGACACCGAGATCGGGCGGGGGAGAGAAGAGACCCAGTACTTC. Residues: CASSQDDTEIGRGREETQYF.

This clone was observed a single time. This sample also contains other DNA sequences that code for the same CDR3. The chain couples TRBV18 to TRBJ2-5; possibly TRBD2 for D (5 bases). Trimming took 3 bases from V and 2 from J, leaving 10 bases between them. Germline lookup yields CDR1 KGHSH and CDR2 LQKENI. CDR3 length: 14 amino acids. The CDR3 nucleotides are TGTGCCAGCTCACCTCTCGGCGGGCAAGAGACCCAGTACTTC. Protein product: CASSPLGGQETQYF. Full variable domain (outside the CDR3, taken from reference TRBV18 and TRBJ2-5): NAGVMQNPRHLVRRRGQEARLRCSPMKGHSHVYWYRQLPEEGLKFMVYLQKENIIDESGMPKERFSAEFPKEGPSILRIQQVVRGDSAAYFCASSPLGGQETQYFGPGTRLLVL.

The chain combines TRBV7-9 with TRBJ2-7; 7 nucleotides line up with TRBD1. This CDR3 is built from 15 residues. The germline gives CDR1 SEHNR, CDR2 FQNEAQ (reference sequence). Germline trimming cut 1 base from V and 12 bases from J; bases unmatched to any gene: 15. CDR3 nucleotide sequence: TGTGCCAGCAGCTTAGAGGCGTTTCCTGGACAGGTTGGGTACTTC. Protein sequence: CASSLEAFPGQVGYF.

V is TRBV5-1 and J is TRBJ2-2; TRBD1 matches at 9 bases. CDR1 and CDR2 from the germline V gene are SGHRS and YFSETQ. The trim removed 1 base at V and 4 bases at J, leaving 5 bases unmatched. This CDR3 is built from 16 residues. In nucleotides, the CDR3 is TGCGCCAGCAGCTTGAGCTACAGGGGGCGCACCGGGGAGCTGTTTTTT. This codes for CASSLSYRGRTGELFF.

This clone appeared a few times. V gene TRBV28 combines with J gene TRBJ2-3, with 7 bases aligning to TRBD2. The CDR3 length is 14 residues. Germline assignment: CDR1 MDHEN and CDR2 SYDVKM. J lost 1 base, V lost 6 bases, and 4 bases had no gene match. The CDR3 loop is CASRESGGTDTQYF. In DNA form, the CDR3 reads TGTGCCAGCAGAGAAAGCGGGGGCACAGATACGCAGTATTTT.

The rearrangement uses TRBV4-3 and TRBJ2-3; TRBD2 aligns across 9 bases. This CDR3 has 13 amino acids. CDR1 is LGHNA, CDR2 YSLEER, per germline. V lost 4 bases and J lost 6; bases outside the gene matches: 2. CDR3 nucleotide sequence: TGCGCCAGCAGCCGGACTAGCGTCGATACGCAGTATTTT. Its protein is CASSRTSVDTQYF.

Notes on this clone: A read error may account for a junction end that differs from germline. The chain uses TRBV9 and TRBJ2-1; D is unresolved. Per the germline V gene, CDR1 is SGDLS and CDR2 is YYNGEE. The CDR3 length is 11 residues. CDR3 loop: CASSVDNEQFF. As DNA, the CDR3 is TGCGCCAGCAGCGTTGACAATGAGCAGTTCTTC.